The clone carrying this T cell receptor beta chain was seen a handful of times. The antigen remains undetermined. This entry is derived from a study of T cell responses to AZD1222 COVID-19 vaccine. As for the study in general: Second-dose recipients at about 4 or about 12 weeks were treated as one pooled group.

The CDR3 has 13 residues. From germline, CDR1 is LNHDA and CDR2 SQIVND (reference sequence). The V end lost 4 bases, the J end lost 4 bases, and 10 bases lay between the germline ends. Study-wide points: Clonal diversity may have been underestimated, and the donors were mostly white British, with more females than males. Seropositive status at baseline applied to only a handful of AZD1222 recipients.

Only in-frame clones appear in the TCRdb table, and some are missing; sequencing was by immunoSEQ multiplex PCR. Of about 160,000 clones in the sample, about 89% were seen once. This sequence joins TRBV19 and TRBJ1-2; D unclear. This receptor was taken from an adult in good health. The sequencing used peripheral blood, collected on day 0 of AZD1222 vaccination. CDR3 DNA: TGTGCCAGTAGTACTTTAGAGGGCTATGGCTACACCTTC. It codes for CASSTLEGYGYTF.